This T cell receptor beta chain originates from a study of blood T cells in healthy people across ages. The CDR3 sequence is 15 residues long. The germline gives CDR1 SGDLS, CDR2 YYNGEE. Trimming removed 4 bases at V and 2 bases at J, with 15 bases between. For the second PCR, which ran for about 6 to 11 cycles, a sample-barcoded 5' primer and a J-beta primer mix were used. TCRdb re-analysed the 5' RACE reads in MiXCR, keeping a single row per CDR3 protein. The sample includes about 780,000 distinct CDR3 sequences, around 25% of them seen just once. The same sample was also studied in work on T cells of mothers and their children.

This receptor was identified in a boy under 18 in good health. The sequenced sample consisted of blood. The chain couples TRBV9 to TRBJ2-5; TRBD2 is a possible D gene (6 bases). The CDR3 DNA follows: TGTGCCAGCAGCCCCGGACCAGGGAGGCAAGAGACCCAGTACTTC. Its protein is CASSPGPGRQETQYF.